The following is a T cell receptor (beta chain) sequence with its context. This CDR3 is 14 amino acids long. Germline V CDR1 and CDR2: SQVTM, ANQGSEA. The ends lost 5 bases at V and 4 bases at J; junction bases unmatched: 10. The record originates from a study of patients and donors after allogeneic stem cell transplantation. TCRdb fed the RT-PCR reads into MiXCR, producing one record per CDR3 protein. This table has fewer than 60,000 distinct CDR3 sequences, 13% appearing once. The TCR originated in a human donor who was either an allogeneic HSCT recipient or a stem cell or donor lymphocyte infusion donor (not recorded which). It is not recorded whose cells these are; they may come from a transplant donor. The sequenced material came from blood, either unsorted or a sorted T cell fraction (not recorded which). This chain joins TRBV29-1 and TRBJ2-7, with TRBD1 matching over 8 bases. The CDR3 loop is CSVKLQGARYEQYF. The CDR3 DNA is TGCAGCGTTAAACTGCAGGGGGCCCGTTACGAGCAGTACTTC.